Below, 9 T cell receptor beta chains from the same sample are listed, as sequenced in a study of blood T cell repertoires in COVID-19 (dated by TCRdb to the early 2020s). The library came from the immunoSEQ multiplex PCR assay. TCRdb took this table from immuneACCESS and kept in-frame rearrangements with V and J called. Such tables lack part of the clones; where checked against another copy, unresolved V genes explain under half of the gap, and the rest is unexplained. In all, the sample holds about 250,000 clones, and approximately 88% of those were seen once. 3.1% of the sample rests with the top ten. The sample taken for sequencing was PBMCs or T cells enriched from blood (not recorded which). These receptor sequences come from a middle-aged woman who had been exposed to COVID-19.

This clone appeared a few times. The chain combines TRBV4-2 with TRBJ2-2; D may be TRBD2 (6 bases). Per the germline V gene, CDR1 is LGHNA and CDR2 is YNFKEQ. The CDR3 is 16 amino acids. Trimming removed 1 base from V and 13 bases from J, with 22 bases in between. The CDR3 sequence is CASSQVLSDYRGGLFF. The CDR3 DNA sequence: TGTGCCAGCAGCCAAGTTTTGTCGGACTACCGGGGAGGGCTGTTTTTT.

The chain couples TRBV3-1 (or the pseudogene TRBV3-2) to TRBJ1-1, with TRBD1 identical over 7 bases. The V and J ends lost 3 bases and 6 bases, in that order; junction bases with no gene match: 10. CDR1 is LGHDT, CDR2 YNNKEL, per germline (reference sequence). The CDR3 has 15 amino acids. The CDR3 DNA is TGTGCCAGCAGCCAGAGGGGCCAGACAGGGTCTGAAGCTTTCTTT. Its translation is CASSQRGQTGSEAFF.

The V and J genes are TRBV7-9 and TRBJ2-4; D is uncertain. This CDR3 is 14 amino acids long. The V end lost 0 bases, the J end lost 7 bases, and 10 bases lay between the germline ends. Germline V gene data show CDR1 as SEHNR and CDR2 as FQNEAQ (reference sequence). The CDR3 coding sequence is TGTGCCAGCAGCTTAGCGGGCCCGATGAACATTCAGTACTTC. It yields the protein CASSLAGPMNIQYF.

V usage is TRBV11-3 and J usage is TRBJ2-2, with 9 bases that match TRBD2. Germline V gene lookup returns CDR1 SGHNT and CDR2 YENEEA. The CDR3 covers 16 residues. V lost 7 bases to trimming and J lost 7 bases; unmatched junction nucleotides: 13. CDR3 amino acids: CASTTSSGSRIGELFF. CDR3 nucleotide sequence: TGTGCCAGCACAACGAGTAGCGGGAGTAGAATCGGGGAGCTGTTTTTT.

This chain joins TRBV24-1 and TRBJ1-5; 7 bases are a match to TRBD1. Germline V gives CDR1 KGHDR, CDR2 SFDVKD. V trimming: 9 bases; J trimming: 4 bases; junction bases outside the gene matches: 11. The CDR3 covers 15 residues. CDR3 residues: CATESSDRPNQPQHF. CDR3 DNA: TGTGCCACCGAGAGCTCGGACAGGCCGAATCAGCCCCAGCATTTT.

The chain employs TRBV3-1 (or the pseudogene TRBV3-2) and TRBJ1-1; D is perhaps TRBD1 (6 bases). V shed 0 bases and J shed 3 bases, with 11 bases lying between them. The CDR3 loop spans 15 amino acids. Germline V lookup: CDR1 LGHDT, CDR2 YNNKEL (reference sequence). CDR3 DNA sequence: TGTGCCAGCAGCCAAGAGCAGGGGCCTGACACTGAAGCTTTCTTT. Protein product: CASSQEQGPDTEAFF.

This chain links TRBV5-4 with TRBJ1-6; perhaps TRBD1 as D (5 bases). Trimming removed 0 bases at V and 10 bases at J, with 17 bases between. This CDR3 is built from 16 residues. Germline V gene sequence: CDR1 SGHNT, CDR2 YYREEE (reference sequence). The CDR3 DNA follows: TGTGCCAGCAGCTTGGTCGGGGGAGCCGGGGGATCACCCCTCCACTTT. Its protein product is CASSLVGGAGGSPLHF.

The chain couples TRBV13 to TRBJ2-1; TRBD1 matches 7 bases. The V segment lost 2 bases and the J segment 6 bases; nucleotides outside the gene matches: 13. Germline V CDR1 and CDR2: PRHDT, FYEKMQ (reference sequence). The CDR3 contains 17 residues. The CDR3 DNA sequence: TGTGCCAGCAGCTTATCACTTGACAGGGTTAGCCGCAATGAGCAGTTCTTC. Translating it yields CASSLSLDRVSRNEQFF.

Concerning this clone itself: One end of the junction is discordant with germline, which a read error may explain. This sequence joins TRBV5-1 and TRBJ1-4; 8 bases line up with TRBD1. From germline, CDR1 is SGHRS and CDR2 YFSETQ. The CDR3 is 16 residues long. The CDR3 reads CASSFLGQGTNEKLFF. The CDR3 DNA reads as TGTGCCAGCAGCTTTCTCGGACAGGGAACTAATGAAAAACTGTTTTTT.